The clone carrying this T cell receptor beta chain was seen repeatedly, ten times or more. Its matching antigen is unknown. V lost 6 bases and J 3 bases, leaving 12 bases between the germline ends. Germline V gene data show CDR1 as WSHSY and CDR2 as SAAADI. CDR3 length equals 14 residues. The data stem from a study of spatial heterogeneity in lung cancer. About the study: The study consistently detected more beta-chain than alpha-chain sequences. Study results and limitations: It was found that expanded intratumoral alpha and beta TCR counts tracked tumor mutation counts.

The sample's time point: sample taken at primary tumor resection. The 72 donors had untreated early-stage non-small cell lung cancer. Without sorting, whole RNA was sequenced from tumor, nontumor lung or frozen PBMC. Each CDR3 protein gets one entry after TCRdb re-called the 5' RACE reads with MiXCR. Of about 24,000 distinct CDR3 sequences in the sample, roughly 8.3% were seen once. The specimen comprised lung tumor tissue, sampled at surgery. This receptor was taken from a male donor with early-stage non-small cell lung cancer. The rearrangement links TRBV10-2 to TRBJ1-5; D gene unclear. The CDR3 coding sequence is TGCGCCAGCAGAGCCGACGGATCCAATCAGCCCCAGCATTTT. This sequence encodes CASRADGSNQPQHF.